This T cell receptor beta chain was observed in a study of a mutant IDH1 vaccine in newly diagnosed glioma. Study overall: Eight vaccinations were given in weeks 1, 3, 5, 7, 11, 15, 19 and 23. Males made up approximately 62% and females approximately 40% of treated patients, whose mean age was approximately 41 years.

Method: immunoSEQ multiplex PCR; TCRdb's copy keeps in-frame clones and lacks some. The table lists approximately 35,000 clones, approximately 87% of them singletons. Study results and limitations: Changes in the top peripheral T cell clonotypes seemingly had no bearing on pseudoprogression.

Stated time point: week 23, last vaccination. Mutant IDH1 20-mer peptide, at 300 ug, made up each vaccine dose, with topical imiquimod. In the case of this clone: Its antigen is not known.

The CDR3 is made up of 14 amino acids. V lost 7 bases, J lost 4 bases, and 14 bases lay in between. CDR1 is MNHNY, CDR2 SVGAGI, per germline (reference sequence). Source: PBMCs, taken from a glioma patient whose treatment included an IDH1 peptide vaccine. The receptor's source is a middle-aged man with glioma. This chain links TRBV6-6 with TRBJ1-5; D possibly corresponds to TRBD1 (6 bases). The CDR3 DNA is TGTGCCAGCACTACCTCCAGGGGAAATCAGCCCCAGCATTTT. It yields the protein CASTTSRGNQPQHF.